The T cell receptor beta chain under discussion was sequenced for a study of PD-L1 blockade in urothelial cancer. Turning to the study itself: At 3 weeks (second dose) and 6 weeks after starting treatment, blood was analyzed.

Per the germline V gene, CDR1 is KGHSH and CDR2 is LQKENI. V was shortened by 2 bases and J by 5 bases, with 18 bases between the two germline ends. The CDR3 has 16 amino acids. Templates that were synthetic TCR analogs were spiked into each PCR. Libraries were prepared by immunoSEQ multiplex PCR; TCRdb keeps only in-frame clonotypes and omits some of them. Of almost 90,000 clones in the sample, 65% to 85% were seen once. Indicated time point: pretreatment peripheral blood. The source material was PBMCs, sampled around atezolizumab (anti-PD-L1) treatment. This receptor was taken from a man in his sixties with urothelial cancer. This chain links TRBV18 with TRBJ1-2, with no clear D. The CDR3 bases are TGTGCCAGCTCACCAAAGAGGAGCGAGGCAATATATGGCTACACCTTC. This translates into CASSPKRSEAIYGYTF.